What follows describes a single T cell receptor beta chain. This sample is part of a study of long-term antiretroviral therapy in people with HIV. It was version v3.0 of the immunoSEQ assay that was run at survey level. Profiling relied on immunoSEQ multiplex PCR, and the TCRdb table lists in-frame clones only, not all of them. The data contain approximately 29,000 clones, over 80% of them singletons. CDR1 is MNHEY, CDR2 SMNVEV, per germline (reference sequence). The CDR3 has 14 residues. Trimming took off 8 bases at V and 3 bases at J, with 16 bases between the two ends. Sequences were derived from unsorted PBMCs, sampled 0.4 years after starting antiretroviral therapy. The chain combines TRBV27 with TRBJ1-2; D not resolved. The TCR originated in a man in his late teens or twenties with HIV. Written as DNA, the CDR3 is TGTGCCAGCTCCCTGGGAGGGCTAGACTATGGCTACACCTTC. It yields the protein CASSLGGLDYGYTF.